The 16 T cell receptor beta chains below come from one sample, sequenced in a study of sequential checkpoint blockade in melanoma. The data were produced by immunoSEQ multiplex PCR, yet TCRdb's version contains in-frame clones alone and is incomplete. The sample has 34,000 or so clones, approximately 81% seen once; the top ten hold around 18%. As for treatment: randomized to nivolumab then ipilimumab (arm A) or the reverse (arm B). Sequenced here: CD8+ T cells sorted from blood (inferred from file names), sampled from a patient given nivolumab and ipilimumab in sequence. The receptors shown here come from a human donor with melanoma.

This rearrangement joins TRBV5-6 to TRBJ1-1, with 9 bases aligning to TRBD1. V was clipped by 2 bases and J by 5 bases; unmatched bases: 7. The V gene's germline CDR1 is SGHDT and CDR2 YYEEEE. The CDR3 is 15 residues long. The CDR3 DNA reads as TGTGCCAGCAGCTTTAACAGGGGGCCGGGGACTGAAGCTTTCTTT. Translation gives CASSFNRGPGTEAFF.

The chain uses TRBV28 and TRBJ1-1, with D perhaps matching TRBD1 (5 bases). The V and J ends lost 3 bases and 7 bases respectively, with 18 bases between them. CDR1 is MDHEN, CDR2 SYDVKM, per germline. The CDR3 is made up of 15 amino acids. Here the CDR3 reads CASSFGLGRGDEAFF. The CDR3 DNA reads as TGTGCCAGCAGTTTTGGCCTTGGCCGGGGGGATGAAGCTTTCTTT.

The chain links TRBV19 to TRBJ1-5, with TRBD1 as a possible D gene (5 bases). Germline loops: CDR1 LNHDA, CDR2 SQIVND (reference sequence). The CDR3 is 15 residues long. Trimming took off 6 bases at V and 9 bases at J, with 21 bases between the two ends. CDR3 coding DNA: TGTGCCAGTAGGCCATCAACAGGAGTCTTCACGCCCCAGCATTTT. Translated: CASRPSTGVFTPQHF. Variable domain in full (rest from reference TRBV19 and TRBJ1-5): DGGITQSPKYLFRKEGQNVTLSCEQNLNHDAMYWYRQDPGQGLRLIYYSQIVNDFQKGDIAEGYSVSREKKESFPLTVTSAQKNPTAFYLCASRPSTGVFTPQHFGDGTRLSIL.

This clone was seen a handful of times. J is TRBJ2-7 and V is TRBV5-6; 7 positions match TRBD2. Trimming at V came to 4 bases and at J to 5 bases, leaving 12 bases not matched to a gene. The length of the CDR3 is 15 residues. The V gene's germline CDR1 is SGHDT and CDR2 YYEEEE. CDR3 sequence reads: CASSPGWGGVDEQYF. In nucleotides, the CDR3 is TGTGCCAGCAGCCCGGGGTGGGGGGGAGTGGACGAGCAGTACTTC.

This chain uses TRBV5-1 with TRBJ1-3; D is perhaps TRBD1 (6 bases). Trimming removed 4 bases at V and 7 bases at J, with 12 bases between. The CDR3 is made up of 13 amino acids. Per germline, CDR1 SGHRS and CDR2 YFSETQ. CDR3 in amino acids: CASSPEGGNTIYF. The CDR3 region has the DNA TGCGCCAGCAGCCCCGAGGGGGGGAACACCATATATTTT.

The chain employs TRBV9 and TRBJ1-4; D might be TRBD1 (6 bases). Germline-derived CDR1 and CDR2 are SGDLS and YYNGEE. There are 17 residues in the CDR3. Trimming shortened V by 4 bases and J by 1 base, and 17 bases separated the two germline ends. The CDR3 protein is CASSLGGGFGTNEKLFF. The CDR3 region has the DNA TGTGCCAGCAGCCTAGGGGGGGGCTTTGGAACTAATGAAAAACTGTTTTTT. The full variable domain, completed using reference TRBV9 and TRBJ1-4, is DSGVTQTPKHLITATGQRVTLRCSPRSGDLSVYWYQQSLDQGLQFLIQYYNGEERAKGNILERFSAQQFPDLHSELNLSSLELGDSALYFCASSLGGGFGTNEKLFFGSGTQLSVL.

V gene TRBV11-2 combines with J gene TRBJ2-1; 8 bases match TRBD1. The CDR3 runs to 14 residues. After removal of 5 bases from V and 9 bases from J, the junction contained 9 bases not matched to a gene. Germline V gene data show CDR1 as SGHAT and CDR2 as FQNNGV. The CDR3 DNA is TGTGCCAGCAGCGCCCGGGGACAGGTGGGTGAGCAGTTCTTC. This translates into CASSARGQVGEQFF. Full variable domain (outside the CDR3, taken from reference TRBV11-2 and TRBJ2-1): EAGVAQSPRYKIIEKRQSVAFWCNPISGHATLYWYQQILGQGPKLLIQFQNNGVVDDSQLPKDRFSAERLKGVDSTLKIQPAKLEDSAVYLCASSARGQVGEQFFGPGTRLTVL.

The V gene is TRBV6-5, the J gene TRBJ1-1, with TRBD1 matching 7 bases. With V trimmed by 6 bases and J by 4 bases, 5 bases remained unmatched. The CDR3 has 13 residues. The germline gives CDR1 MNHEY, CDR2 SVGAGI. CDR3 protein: CASSRDRATEAFF. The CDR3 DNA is TGTGCCAGCAGCCGGGACAGAGCCACTGAAGCTTTCTTT.

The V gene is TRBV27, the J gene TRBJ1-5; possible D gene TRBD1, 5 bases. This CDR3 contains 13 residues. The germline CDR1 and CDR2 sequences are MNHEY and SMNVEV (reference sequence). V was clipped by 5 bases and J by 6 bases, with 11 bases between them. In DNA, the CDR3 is TGTGCCAGCAGTCCCCCGGGGGGTCAGCCCCAGCATTTT. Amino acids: CASSPPGGQPQHF.

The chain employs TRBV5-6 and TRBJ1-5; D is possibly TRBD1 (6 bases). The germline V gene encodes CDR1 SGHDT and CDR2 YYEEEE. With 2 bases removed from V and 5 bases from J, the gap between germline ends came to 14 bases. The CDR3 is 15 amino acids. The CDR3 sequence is CASSFAQGTDQPQHF. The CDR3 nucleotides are TGTGCCAGCAGCTTTGCACAGGGTACGGATCAGCCCCAGCATTTT.

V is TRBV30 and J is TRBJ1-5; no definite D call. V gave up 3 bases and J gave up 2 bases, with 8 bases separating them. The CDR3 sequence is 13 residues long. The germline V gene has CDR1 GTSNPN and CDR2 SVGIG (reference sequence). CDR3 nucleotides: TGTGCCTGGAGCGTGGGAGGCAATCAGCCCCAGCATTTT. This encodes CAWSVGGNQPQHF.

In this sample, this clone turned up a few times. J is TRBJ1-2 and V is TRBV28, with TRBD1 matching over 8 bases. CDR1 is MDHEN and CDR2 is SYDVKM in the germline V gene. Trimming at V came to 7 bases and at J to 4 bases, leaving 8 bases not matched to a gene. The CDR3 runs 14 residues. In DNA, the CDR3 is TGTGCCAGCAAAGAACAGGGGGGGGGCTATGGCTACACCTTC. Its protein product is CASKEQGGGYGYTF.

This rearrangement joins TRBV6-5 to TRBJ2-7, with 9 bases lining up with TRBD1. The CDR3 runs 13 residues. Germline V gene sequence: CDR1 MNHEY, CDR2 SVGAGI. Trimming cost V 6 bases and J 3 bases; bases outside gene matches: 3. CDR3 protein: CASSLDRGYEQYF. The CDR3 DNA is TGTGCCAGCAGCCTGGACAGGGGCTACGAGCAGTACTTC.

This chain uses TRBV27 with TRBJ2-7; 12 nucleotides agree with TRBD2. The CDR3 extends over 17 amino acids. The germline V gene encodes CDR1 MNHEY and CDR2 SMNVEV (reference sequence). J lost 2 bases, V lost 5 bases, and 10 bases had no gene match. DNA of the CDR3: TGTGCCAGCAGTGCCGGACTAGCGGGACTATACCCCTACGAGCAGTACTTC. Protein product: CASSAGLAGLYPYEQYF.

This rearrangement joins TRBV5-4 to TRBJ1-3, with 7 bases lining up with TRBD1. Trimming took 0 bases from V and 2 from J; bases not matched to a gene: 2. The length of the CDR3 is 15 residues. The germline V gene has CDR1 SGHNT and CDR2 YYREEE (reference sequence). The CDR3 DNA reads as TGTGCCAGCAGCTTGGATACAGGGGCTGGAAACACCATATATTTT. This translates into CASSLDTGAGNTIYF.

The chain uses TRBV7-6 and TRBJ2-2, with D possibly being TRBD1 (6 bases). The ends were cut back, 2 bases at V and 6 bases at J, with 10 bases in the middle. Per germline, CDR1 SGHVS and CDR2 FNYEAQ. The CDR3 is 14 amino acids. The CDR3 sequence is CASSLTGSPGELFF. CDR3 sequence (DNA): TGTGCCAGCAGCTTAACAGGGTCCCCCGGGGAGCTGTTTTTT.